These T cell receptor beta chains were read from a single sample in a study of cytomegalovirus exposure and HLA in healthy donors. The data were produced by immunoSEQ multiplex PCR, yet TCRdb's version contains in-frame clones alone and is incomplete. The data show approximately 170,000 clones, with 80% seen just once and approximately 2.4% held by the top ten. Sequenced sample: PBMCs. The source of these receptors is a male donor in good health and CMV-seronegative. Each CDR3 is given with its conserved first and last residue. The D gene is left open where the match is weak. Size tells how often a clone was seen (once, few, many) or the class of an expanded clone, and some rows leave it out.

V	size	D	J	CDR3	DNA
TRBV5-1	NA	NA	TRBJ1-4	CASSLGEYNEKLFF	TGCGCCAGCAGCTTGGGGGAGTATAATGAAAAACTGTTTTTT
TRBV15	NA	TRBD1	TRBJ1-2	CATSRDLTGEGYTF	TGTGCCACCAGCAGAGATTTGACAGGGGAAGGCTACACCTTC
TRBV2	NA	NA	TRBJ1-6	CASIGWTGSSYNSPLHF	TGTGCCAGCATCGGATGGACGGGGAGCTCCTATAATTCACCCCTCCACTTT
TRBV15	NA	NA	TRBJ2-2	CATAKGGTGELFF	TGTGCCACCGCAAAGGGAGGCACCGGGGAGCTGTTTTTT
TRBV30	few	NA	TRBJ1-1	CAWSVARTEAFF	TGTGCCTGGAGTGTAGCGAGAACTGAAGCTTTCTTT
TRBV5-5	NA	TRBD1	TRBJ1-2	CASSPSTGNYGYTF	TGTGCCAGCAGCCCCTCGACAGGGAACTATGGCTACACCTTC
TRBV6-5	few	NA	TRBJ1-5	CATAGGDYNQPQHF	TGTGCCACAGCCGGAGGGGACTACAATCAGCCCCAGCATTTT
TRBV7-2	NA	TRBD2	TRBJ2-7	CASSRRGGVNEQYF	TGTGCCAGCAGCAGACGGGGGGGCGTGAACGAGCAGTACTTC
TRBV6-1	few	TRBD2	TRBJ2-5	CASGRLAGGAQTQYF	TGTGCCAGCGGCCGACTAGCGGGGGGGGCTCAGACCCAGTACTTC
TRBV7-2	NA	TRBD2	TRBJ2-5	CASSLLTSGPQTQYF	TGTGCCAGCAGCTTACTCACTAGCGGTCCACAGACCCAGTACTTC
TRBV19	NA	TRBD2	TRBJ2-4	CASRGLAGKNIQYF	TGTGCCAGTAGGGGACTAGCGGGGAAAAACATTCAGTACTTC
TRBV30	NA	NA	TRBJ1-2	CAWKDRGYGYTF	TGTGCCTGGAAGGATCGGGGGTATGGCTACACCTTC
TRBV27	NA	NA	TRBJ1-4	CASSFARPGNEKLFF	TGTGCCAGCAGTTTCGCCAGGCCGGGAAATGAAAAACTGTTTTTT
TRBV19	once	NA	TRBJ1-5	CASSPVSSKVDYQPQHF	TGTGCCAGTAGCCCTGTCTCCTCGAAGGTCGACTATCAGCCCCAGCATTTT
TRBV13	NA	TRBD2	TRBJ2-5	CASSSRGAQYF	TGTGCCAGCAGCTCCCGGGGGGCCCAGTACTTC
TRBV5-8	NA	TRBD1	TRBJ1-5	CASSGGTVRNQPQHF	TGTGCCAGCAGCGGGGGGACAGTCCGGAATCAGCCCCAGCATTTT
TRBV7-6	once	NA	TRBJ1-1	CASSRLNTEAFF	TGTGCCAGCAGCCGTCTGAACACTGAAGCTTTCTTT
TRBV7-9	once	TRBD1	TRBJ1-6	CASREAGGNSPLHF	TGTGCCAGCCGAGAAGCAGGGGGTAATTCACCCCTCCACTTT
TRBV12-5	NA	NA	TRBJ1-1	CASGAEMNTEAFF	TGTGCTAGTGGCGCGGAAATGAACACTGAAGCTTTCTTT
TRBV7-9	few	NA	TRBJ1-1	CASSHWARDTEAFF	TGTGCCAGCAGCCATTGGGCGAGAGACACTGAAGCTTTCTTT
TRBV10-1	few	NA	TRBJ1-5	CASSESSSGQPQHF	TGCGCCAGCAGTGAGTCTTCATCAGGTCAGCCCCAGCATTTT
TRBV5-1	NA	TRBD1	TRBJ1-1	CASSEGTGERSEAFF	TGCGCCAGCAGCGAGGGGACAGGGGAAAGATCTGAAGCTTTCTTT
TRBV27	NA	TRBD1	TRBJ2-6	CASSQRQGYGGANVLTF	TGTGCCAGCAGTCAACGACAGGGCTATGGCGGGGCCAACGTCCTGACTTTC
TRBV12-1	NA	NA	TRBJ2-3	CASSSGQAMGTDTQYF	TGTGCCAGCAGCTCCGGACAAGCAATGGGCACAGATACGCAGTATTTT
TRBV4-1	NA	TRBD2	TRBJ2-1	CASSQSTSTPYNEQFF	TGCGCCAGCAGCCAATCGACTAGCACGCCCTACAATGAGCAGTTCTTC
TRBV2	NA	NA	TRBJ2-3	CASSEASGTDTQYF	TGTGCCAGCAGTGAAGCGTCGGGCACAGATACGCAGTATTTT
TRBV4-1	once	TRBD1	TRBJ1-5	CASSHAGTANQPQHF	TGCGCCAGCAGCCATGCCGGGACAGCGAATCAGCCCCAGCATTTT
TRBV9	NA	TRBD1	TRBJ1-2	CASSAGITGGSYYGYTF	TGTGCCAGCAGCGCCGGAATTACAGGGGGCAGTTACTATGGCTACACCTTC
TRBV2	NA	TRBD1	TRBJ1-5	CASRLDRGNQPQHF	TGTGCCAGCAGGCTAGACAGGGGCAATCAGCCCCAGCATTTT
TRBV30	NA	NA	TRBJ2-3	CAWNRGGTTDTQYF	TGTGCCTGGAATAGGGGGGGGACCACAGATACGCAGTATTTT
TRBV2	NA	NA	TRBJ1-2	CASSDTTYGYTF	TGTGCCAGCAGTGACACAACCTATGGCTACACCTTC
TRBV6-5	NA	NA	TRBJ2-4	CASSYHWSLAKNIQYF	TGTGCCAGCAGTTACCACTGGAGCCTAGCCAAAAACATTCAGTACTTC
TRBV7-2	NA	NA	TRBJ2-2	CASSLDSTNTGELFF	TGTGCCAGCAGCCTCGACAGTACGAACACCGGGGAGCTGTTTTTT
TRBV6-5	NA	NA	TRBJ1-5	CASSYSRQSQPQHF	TGTGCCAGCAGTTACTCGAGACAGAGTCAGCCCCAGCATTTT
TRBV6-5	NA	TRBD1	TRBJ1-4	CASRKPGQGNEKLFF	TGTGCCAGCCGAAAACCGGGACAGGGTAATGAAAAACTGTTTTTT
TRBV6-1	few	NA	TRBJ1-6	CASSEAAGGLNSPLHF	TGTGCCAGCAGTGAAGCCGCTGGGGGACTTAATTCACCCCTCCACTTT
TRBV4-1	NA	NA	TRBJ1-1	CASSQDELRRDTEAFF	TGCGCCAGCAGCCAAGATGAACTCCGGAGGGACACTGAAGCTTTCTTT
TRBV14	NA	NA	TRBJ1-1	CASSQDRGRAFF	TGTGCCAGCAGCCAAGACAGGGGTAGAGCTTTCTTT
TRBV11-2	NA	NA	TRBJ2-7	CASSLEYSYEQYF	TGTGCCAGCAGCTTAGAATACTCCTACGAGCAGTACTTC
TRBV5-1	NA	NA	TRBJ1-2	CASSRETGSGGYTF	TGCGCCAGCAGCCGTGAGACTGGGAGCGGTGGCTACACCTTC
TRBV2	NA	NA	TRBJ1-2	CASILNRASNYGYTF	TGTGCCAGCATTTTGAACAGGGCCTCTAACTATGGCTACACCTTC